The sequence of this T cell receptor beta chain was determined in a study of regulatory dendritic cells for organ transplantation (dated by TCRdb to the late 2010s). About the full investigation: TCRbeta repertoires were sequenced from sorted naive and memory CD4+ and CD8+ T cells before and after allostimulation with regulatory or mature dendritic cells. General study outcomes and caveats: The repertoires of naive CD4+ and CD8+ T cells were highly diverse, while memory cell repertoires were less diverse, with memory CD8+ cells being the most oligoclonal. Among the resting subsets, the most alloreactive TCR clonotypes were found in memory CD8+ T cells. The authors pointed out considerable heterogeneity between individuals in the alloreactive memory CD8+ T cell pool, and only a couple of subjects were sequenced. Allostimulation expanded memory CD8+ clones in both subjects, but regulatory dendritic cells appeared to induce more limited expansion than mature dendritic cells.

The CDR3 starts with the cysteine, ends with the phenylalanine, and has 15 residues. Left in the record is the CDR3 DNA by itself, 45 bases read in frame from the first base. Trimming removed 2 bases from V and 5 bases from J, leaving 16 bases between the germline ends. According to the germline V gene (reference sequence), CDR1 reads SEHNR and CDR2 reads FQNEAQ. A note on this clone: It has no known antigen specificity. Per-base qualities were not stored, and no clone one base away is much larger.

FACS was used to sort CD4+ or CD8+ cells into naive T cells, defined as CD45RA+, and memory T cells, defined as CD45RO+. A couple of healthy control subjects provided the T cells used for TCR sequencing. Unstimulated sorted T cell subsets were used as baseline controls for the mixed lymphocyte reactions. The Qiagen DNeasy Blood & Tissue Kit was used to extract genomic DNA. A multiplexed two-step PCR with Vbeta-specific forward primers and Jbeta-specific reverse primers was used to amplify the TCRbeta CDR3 regions. TCRbeta libraries were sequenced on an Illumina instrument through the immunoSEQ service. Under the source paper's analysis protocol: IMGT annotation was used to assign V, D and J genes, and synthetic CDR3 analogues were used to correct counts for multiplex PCR bias. Repertoire clonality was computed in the immunoSEQ Analyzer as one minus normalized Shannon entropy. Fisher's exact test with Benjamini-Hochberg false discovery rate control was used to define clonal expansion, with two-tailed P<0.01. The clones in this table, taken by TCRdb from immuneACCESS, are in-frame only. Not every clone is retained; where verified, under half of the shortfall comes from an unresolved V gene, and the cause of the rest is unknown. V, J and clone size reflect that table, while D and trimming were determined from the DNA. Present in this sample are around 6,000 clones, around 60% of which were seen just once. The ten most abundant clones make up roughly an eighth of the sample.

The clonotype comes from a human donor in good health. Material for sequencing was memory CD8+ T cells from blood. This sample's cell subset or site label indicates: CD45RO+ memory T cells. Recombination connected TRBV7-9 to TRBJ2-7, and TRBD1 may be the D gene, going by 6 matching bases. The DNA sequence follows: TGTGCCAGCAGCTTACTGGGGCAGGGGTTAAACGAGCAGTACTTC. It specifies CASSLLGQGLNEQYF.